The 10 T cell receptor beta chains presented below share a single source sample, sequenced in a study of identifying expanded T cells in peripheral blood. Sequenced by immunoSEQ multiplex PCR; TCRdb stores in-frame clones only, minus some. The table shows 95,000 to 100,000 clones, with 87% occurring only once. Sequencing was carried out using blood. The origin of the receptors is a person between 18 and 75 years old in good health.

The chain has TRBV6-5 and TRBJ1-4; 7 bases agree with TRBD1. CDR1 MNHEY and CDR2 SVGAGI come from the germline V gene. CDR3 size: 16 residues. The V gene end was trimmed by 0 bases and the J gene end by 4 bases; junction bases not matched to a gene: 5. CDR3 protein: CASSYSGTVLNEKLFF. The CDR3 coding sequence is TGTGCCAGCAGTTACTCGGGGACAGTCCTTAATGAAAAACTGTTTTTT.

CDR3 DNA sequence: TGCGCCAGCAGCTCTAGCGGGGGTGAGACCCAGTACTTC. Translation gives CASSSSGGETQYF. The chain recombines TRBV5-1 with TRBJ2-5; 10 bases are a match to TRBD2. CDR1 is SGHRS, CDR2 YFSETQ, per germline. The CDR3 spans 13 residues. The V gene end was trimmed by 3 bases and the J gene end by 5 bases; junction bases not matched to a gene: 1.

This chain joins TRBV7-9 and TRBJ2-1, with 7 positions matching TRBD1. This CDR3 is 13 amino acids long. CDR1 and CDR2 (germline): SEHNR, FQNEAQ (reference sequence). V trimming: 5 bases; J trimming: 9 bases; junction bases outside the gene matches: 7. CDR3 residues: CASSLSTGIEQFF. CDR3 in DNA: TGTGCCAGCAGCCTCTCGACAGGGATTGAGCAGTTCTTC.

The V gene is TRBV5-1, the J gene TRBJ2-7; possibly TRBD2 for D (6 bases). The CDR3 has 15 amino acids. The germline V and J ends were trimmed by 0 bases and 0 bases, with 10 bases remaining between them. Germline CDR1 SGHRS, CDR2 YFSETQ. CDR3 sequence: CASSLGGLLSYEQYF. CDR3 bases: TGCGCCAGCAGCTTGGGGGGACTTCTCTCCTACGAGCAGTACTTC.

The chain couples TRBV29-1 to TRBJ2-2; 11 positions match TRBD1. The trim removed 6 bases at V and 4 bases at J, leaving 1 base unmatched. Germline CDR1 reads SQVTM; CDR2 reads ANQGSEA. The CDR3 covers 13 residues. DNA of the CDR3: TGCAGCGTGGACAGGGGGCGCACCGGGGAGCTGTTTTTT. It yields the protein CSVDRGRTGELFF.

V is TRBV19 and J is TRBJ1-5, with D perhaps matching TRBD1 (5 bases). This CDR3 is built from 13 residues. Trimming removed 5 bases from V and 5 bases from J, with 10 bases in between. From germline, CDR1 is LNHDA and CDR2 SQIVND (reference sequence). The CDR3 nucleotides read TGTGCCAGTAGTGTGAGGGGAGATCAGCCCCAGCATTTT. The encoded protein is CASSVRGDQPQHF. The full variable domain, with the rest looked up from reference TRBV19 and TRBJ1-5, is DGGITQSPKYLFRKEGQNVTLSCEQNLNHDAMYWYRQDPGQGLRLIYYSQIVNDFQKGDIAEGYSVSREKKESFPLTVTSAQKNPTAFYLCASSVRGDQPQHFGDGTRLSIL.

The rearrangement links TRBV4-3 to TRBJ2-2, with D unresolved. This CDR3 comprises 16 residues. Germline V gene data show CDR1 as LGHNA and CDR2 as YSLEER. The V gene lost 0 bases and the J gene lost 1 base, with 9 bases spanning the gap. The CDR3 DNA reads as TGCGCCAGCAGCCAAGATTATAGAAGGAACACCGGGGAGCTGTTTTTT. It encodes CASSQDYRRNTGELFF.

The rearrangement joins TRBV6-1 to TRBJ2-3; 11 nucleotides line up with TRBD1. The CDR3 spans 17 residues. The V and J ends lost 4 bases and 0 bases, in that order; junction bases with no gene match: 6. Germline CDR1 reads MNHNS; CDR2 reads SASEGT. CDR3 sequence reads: CASSGQGDRGSTDTQYF. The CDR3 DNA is TGTGCCAGCAGTGGGCAAGGGGACAGGGGGAGCACAGATACGCAGTATTTT.

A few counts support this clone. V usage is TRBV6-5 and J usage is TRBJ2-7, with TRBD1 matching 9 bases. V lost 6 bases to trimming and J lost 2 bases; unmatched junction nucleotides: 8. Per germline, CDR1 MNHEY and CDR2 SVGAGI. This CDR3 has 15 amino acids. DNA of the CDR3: TGTGCCAGCAGCACACGCGACAGGGGGGCCTACGAGCAGTACTTC. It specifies CASSTRDRGAYEQYF.

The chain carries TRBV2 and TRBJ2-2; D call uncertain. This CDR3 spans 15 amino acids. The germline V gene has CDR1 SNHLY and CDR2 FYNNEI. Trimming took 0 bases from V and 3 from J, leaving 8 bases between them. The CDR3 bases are TGTGCCAGCAGTGAAGCGCTTCCGCACACCGGGGAGCTGTTTTTT. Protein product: CASSEALPHTGELFF.